This TCR beta chain derives from a study of T cell responses to AZD1222 COVID-19 vaccine. Measured with immunoSEQ multiplex PCR; TCRdb has only the in-frame clones, and not every one. The data hold 130,000 to 150,000 clones, with roughly 89% observed a single time. Study observations and caveats: Clonal diversity may have been underestimated in mostly white British donors.

Germline lookup yields CDR1 KGHDR and CDR2 SFDVKD. The CDR3 is made up of 19 amino acids. Trimming stripped 12 bases from V and 2 bases from J, with 32 bases between. This clone was counted a few times. Antigen specificity is unknown. This chain uses TRBV24-1 with TRBJ2-3; TRBD2 is a possible D gene (5 bases). The clonotype comes from an adult who received the AZD1222 COVID-19 vaccine. The sample was peripheral blood, taken 28 days after the second AZD1222 dose. The CDR3, as DNA: TGTGCCCCCCCTACCCTCCTGAAGAGCGGCCGTAGTCCCACAGATACGCAGTATTTT. It codes for CAPPTLLKSGRSPTDTQYF.